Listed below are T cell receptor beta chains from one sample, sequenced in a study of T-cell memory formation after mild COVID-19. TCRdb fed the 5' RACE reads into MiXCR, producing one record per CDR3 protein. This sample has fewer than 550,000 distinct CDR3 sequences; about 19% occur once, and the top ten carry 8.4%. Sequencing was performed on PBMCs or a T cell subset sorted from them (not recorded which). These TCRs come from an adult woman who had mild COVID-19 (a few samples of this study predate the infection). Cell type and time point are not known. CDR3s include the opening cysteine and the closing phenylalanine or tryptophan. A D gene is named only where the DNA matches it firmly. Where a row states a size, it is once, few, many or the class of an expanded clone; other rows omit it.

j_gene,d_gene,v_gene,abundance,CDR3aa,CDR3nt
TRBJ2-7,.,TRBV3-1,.,CASSQEGDEQYF,TGTGCCAGCAGCCAAGAAGGGGACGAGCAGTACTTC
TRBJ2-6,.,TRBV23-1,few,CASSHPSAVSSGANVLTF,TGCGCCAGCAGTCACCCTAGCGCTGTATCATCTGGGGCCAACGTCCTGACTTTC
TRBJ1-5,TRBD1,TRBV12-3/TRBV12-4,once,CASSQKGQGGYSNQPQHF,TGTGCCAGCAGCCAAAAAGGACAGGGGGGATATAGCAATCAGCCCCAGCATTTT
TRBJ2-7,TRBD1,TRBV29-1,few,CSAHRGRGYEQYF,TGCAGCGCTCACAGGGGGCGCGGGTACGAGCAGTACTTC
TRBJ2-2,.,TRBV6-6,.,CASSYPAGELFF,TGTGCCAGCAGTTACCCTGCCGGGGAGCTGTTTTTT
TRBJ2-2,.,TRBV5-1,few,CASSLAGRWNTGELFF,TGCGCCAGCAGCTTGGCCGGACGCTGGAACACCGGGGAGCTGTTTTTT
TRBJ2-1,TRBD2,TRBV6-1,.,CASSGGTSGIYEQFF,TGTGCCAGCAGTGGAGGGACTAGCGGGATTTATGAGCAGTTCTTC
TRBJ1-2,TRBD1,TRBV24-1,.,CATSSTDRGLDGYTF,TGTGCCACCAGTTCTACGGACAGGGGGCTCGATGGCTACACCTTC
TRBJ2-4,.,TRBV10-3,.,CAISETGGLNIQYF,TGTGCCATCAGCGAAACAGGAGGACTAAACATTCAGTACTTC
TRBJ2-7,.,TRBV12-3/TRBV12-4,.,CASSWGGAYYEQYF,TGTGCCAGCAGCTGGGGGGGGGCTTATTACGAGCAGTACTTC
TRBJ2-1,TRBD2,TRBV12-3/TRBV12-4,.,CASSPTSGKYNEQFF,TGTGCCAGCAGTCCCACTAGCGGGAAATACAATGAGCAGTTCTTC
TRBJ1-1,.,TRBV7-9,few,CASRISGTPMNTEAFF,TGTGCCAGCAGAATATCCGGGACACCTATGAACACTGAAGCTTTCTTT
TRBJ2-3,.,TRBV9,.,CASSPRQASSTDTQYF,TGTGCCAGCAGCCCTCGACAGGCCTCTAGCACAGATACGCAGTATTTT
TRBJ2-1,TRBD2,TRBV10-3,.,CAIRSTSGNYNEQFF,TGTGCCATCAGATCGACTAGCGGGAATTACAATGAGCAGTTCTTC
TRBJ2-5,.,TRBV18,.,CASSPDPAGETQYF,TGTGCCAGCTCACCCGACCCGGCGGGAGAGACCCAGTACTTC
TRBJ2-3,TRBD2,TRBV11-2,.,CASSLDGGTSGSTDTQYF,TGTGCCAGCAGCTTAGATGGGGGGACTAGCGGAAGCACAGATACGCAGTATTTT
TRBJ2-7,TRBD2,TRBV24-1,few,CATSDATSGRTYEQYF,TGTGCCACCAGTGATGCGACTAGCGGGAGAACCTACGAGCAGTACTTC
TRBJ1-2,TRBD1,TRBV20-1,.,CSAHGQDINYGYTF,TGCAGTGCTCACGGACAGGATATTAACTATGGCTACACCTTC
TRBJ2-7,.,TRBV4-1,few,CASSQGPGGRTYEQYF,TGCGCCAGCAGCCAAGGTCCCGGGGGGCGAACCTACGAGCAGTACTTC
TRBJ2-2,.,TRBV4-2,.,CASSQDWPTNTGELFF,TGTGCCAGCAGCCAAGATTGGCCCACGAACACCGGGGAGCTGTTTTTT
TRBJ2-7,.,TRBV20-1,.,CSATLLQGGISYEQYF,TGCAGTGCTACCCTCCTACAGGGAGGAATTTCCTACGAGCAGTACTTC
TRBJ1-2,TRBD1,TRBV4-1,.,CASSLGTATNYGYTF,TGCGCCAGCAGCCTAGGGACAGCTACTAACTATGGCTACACCTTC
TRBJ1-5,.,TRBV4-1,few,CASTPRAGEQPQHF,TGCGCCAGCACCCCGCGCGCAGGGGAGCAGCCCCAGCATTTT
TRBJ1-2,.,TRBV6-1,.,CASSLDSHSYTF,TGTGCCAGCTCCTTGGACAGCCATTCATACACCTTC
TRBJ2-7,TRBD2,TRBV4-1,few,CASSQATSGAYEQYF,TGCGCCAGCAGCCAGGCGACTAGCGGAGCCTACGAGCAGTACTTC
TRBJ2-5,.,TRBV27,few,CASSIFGGETQYF,TGTGCCAGCAGTATATTCGGGGGCGAGACCCAGTACTTC
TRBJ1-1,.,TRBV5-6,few,CASSRQSPPVGPNTEAFF,TGTGCCAGCAGCCGACAATCCCCTCCTGTTGGCCCGAACACTGAAGCTTTCTTT
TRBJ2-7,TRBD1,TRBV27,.,CASSAIQGIYEQYF,TGTGCCAGCAGTGCCATACAGGGGATCTACGAGCAGTACTTC
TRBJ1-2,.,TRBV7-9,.,CASSRAGSSGYTF,TGTGCCAGCAGCCGGGCAGGCTCGAGCGGCTACACCTTC
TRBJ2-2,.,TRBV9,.,CASSVARTGELFF,TGTGCCAGCAGCGTAGCCCGTACCGGGGAGCTGTTTTTT
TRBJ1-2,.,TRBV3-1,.,CASSRLGVSVGNGYTF,TGTGCCAGCAGCCGACTTGGTGTCTCCGTGGGGAATGGCTACACCTTC
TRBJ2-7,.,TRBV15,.,CATSRTLSSYEQYF,TGTGCCACCAGCAGGACTTTGAGCTCCTACGAGCAGTACTTC
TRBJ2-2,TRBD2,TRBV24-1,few,CATSDPTSGRGNTGELFF,TGTGCCACCAGTGACCCGACTAGCGGGAGGGGAAACACCGGGGAGCTGTTTTTT
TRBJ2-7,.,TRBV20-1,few,CSARGQDSYEQYF,TGCAGTGCTAGAGGGCAGGACTCCTACGAGCAGTACTTC
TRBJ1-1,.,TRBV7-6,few,CASSLERGLSSGAFF,TGTGCCAGCAGCTTAGAAAGGGGACTGAGTTCTGGAGCTTTCTTT
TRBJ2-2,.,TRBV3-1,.,CASSRWDTMNTGELFF,TGTGCCAGCAGCCGCTGGGACACTATGAACACCGGGGAGCTGTTTTTT
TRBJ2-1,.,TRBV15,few,CATSSRLVNEQFF,TGTGCCACCAGCAGTCGACTTGTAAATGAGCAGTTCTTC
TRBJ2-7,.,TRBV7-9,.,CASSQDPTSYEQYF,TGTGCCAGCAGCCAGGACCCAACCTCCTACGAGCAGTACTTC
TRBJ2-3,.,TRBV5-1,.,CASASGGTDTQYF,TGCGCCAGCGCCTCGGGGGGCACAGATACGCAGTATTTT
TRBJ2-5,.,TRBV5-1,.,CASSLGGTREETQYF,TGCGCCAGCAGCTTGGGGGGTACACGGGAGGAGACCCAGTACTTC
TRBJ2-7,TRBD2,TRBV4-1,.,CASSQVASGGLPTSSYEQYF,TGCGCCAGCAGCCAAGTAGCTAGCGGGGGACTTCCAACGAGCTCCTACGAGCAGTACTTC
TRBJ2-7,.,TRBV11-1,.,CASSLGQSGEQYF,TGTGCCAGCAGCTTAGGCCAGTCGGGCGAGCAGTACTTC
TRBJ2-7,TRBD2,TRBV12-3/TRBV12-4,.,CASSRLAVSSYEQYF,TGTGCCAGCAGTCGACTAGCGGTAAGCTCCTACGAGCAGTACTTC
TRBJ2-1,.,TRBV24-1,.,CATSDPFRDSEQFF,TGTGCCACCAGTGATCCATTTAGGGATAGTGAGCAGTTCTTC
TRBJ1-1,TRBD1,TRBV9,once,CASSVLQGADTEAFF,TGTGCCAGCAGCGTTCTACAGGGGGCAGACACTGAAGCTTTCTTT
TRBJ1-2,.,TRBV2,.,CASRIETVTNYGYTF,TGTGCCAGCAGGATCGAGACAGTAACTAACTATGGCTACACCTTC
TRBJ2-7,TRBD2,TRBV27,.,CASSSLAGGKTGSYEQYF,TGTGCCAGCAGTTCTCTAGCGGGGGGTAAAACGGGATCCTACGAGCAGTACTTC
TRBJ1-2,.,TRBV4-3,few,CASSQEREGPDYGYTF,TGCGCCAGCAGCCAAGAGAGGGAAGGTCCAGACTATGGCTACACCTTC
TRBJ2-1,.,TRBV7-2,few,CASVYRVGVDEQFF,TGTGCCAGCGTATACAGGGTTGGCGTGGATGAGCAGTTCTTC
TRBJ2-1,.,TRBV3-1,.,CASSQEWGYTEQFF,TGTGCCAGCAGCCAAGAGTGGGGGTACACTGAGCAGTTCTTC
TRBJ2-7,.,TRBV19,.,CASTGRGDYEQYF,TGTGCCAGTACAGGCAGGGGGGACTACGAGCAGTACTTC
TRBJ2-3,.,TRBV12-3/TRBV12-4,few,CASNWGSSPDTQYF,TGTGCCAGCAATTGGGGTTCCAGCCCAGATACGCAGTATTTT
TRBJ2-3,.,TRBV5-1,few,CASSLSRWGSTDTQYF,TGCGCCAGCAGCTTGTCTCGTTGGGGCAGCACAGATACGCAGTATTTT